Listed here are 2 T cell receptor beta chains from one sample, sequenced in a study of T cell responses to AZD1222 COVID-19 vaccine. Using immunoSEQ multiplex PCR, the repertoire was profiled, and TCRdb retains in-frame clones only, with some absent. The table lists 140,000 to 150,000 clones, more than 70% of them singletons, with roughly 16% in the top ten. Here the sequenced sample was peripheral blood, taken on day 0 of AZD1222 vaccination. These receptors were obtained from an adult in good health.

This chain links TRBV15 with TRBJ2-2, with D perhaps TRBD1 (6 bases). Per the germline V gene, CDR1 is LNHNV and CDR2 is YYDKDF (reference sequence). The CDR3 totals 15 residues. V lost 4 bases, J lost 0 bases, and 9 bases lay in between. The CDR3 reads CATSKRTANTGELFF. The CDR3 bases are TGTGCCACCAGCAAAAGGACAGCGAACACCGGGGAGCTGTTTTTT.

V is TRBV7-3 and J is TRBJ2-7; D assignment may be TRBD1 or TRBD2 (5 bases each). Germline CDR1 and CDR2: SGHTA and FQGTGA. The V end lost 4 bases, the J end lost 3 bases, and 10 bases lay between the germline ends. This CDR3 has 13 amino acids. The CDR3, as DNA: TGTGCCAGCAGCTCCCGGGGCGGCTACGAGCAGTACTTC. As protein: CASSSRGGYEQYF. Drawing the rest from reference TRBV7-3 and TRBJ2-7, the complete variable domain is GAGVSQTPSNKVTEKGKYVELRCDPISGHTALYWYRQSLGQGPEFLIYFQGTGAADDSGLPNDRFFAVRPEGSVSTLKIQRTERGDSAVYLCASSSRGGYEQYFGPGTRLTVT.